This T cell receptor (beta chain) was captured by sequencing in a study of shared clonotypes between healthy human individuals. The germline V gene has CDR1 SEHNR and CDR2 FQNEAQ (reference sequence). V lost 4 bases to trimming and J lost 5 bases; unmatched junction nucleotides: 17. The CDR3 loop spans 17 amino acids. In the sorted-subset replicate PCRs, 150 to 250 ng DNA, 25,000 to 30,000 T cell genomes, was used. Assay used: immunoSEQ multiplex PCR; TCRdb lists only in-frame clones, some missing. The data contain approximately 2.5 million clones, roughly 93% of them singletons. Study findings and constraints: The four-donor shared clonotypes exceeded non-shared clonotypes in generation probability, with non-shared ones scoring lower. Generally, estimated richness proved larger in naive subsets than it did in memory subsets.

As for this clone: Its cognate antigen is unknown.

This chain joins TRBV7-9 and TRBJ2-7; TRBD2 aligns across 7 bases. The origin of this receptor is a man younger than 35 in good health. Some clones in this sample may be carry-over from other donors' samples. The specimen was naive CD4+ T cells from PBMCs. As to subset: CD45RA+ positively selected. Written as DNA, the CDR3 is TGTGCCAGCAGCTCCACAGGTGGAGCGCGGGAGTTCCACGAGCAGTACTTC. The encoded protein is CASSSTGGAREFHEQYF.